The 26 T cell receptor beta chains listed next were all sequenced from one sample in a study of cytomegalovirus exposure and HLA in healthy donors. In the PCR, 60 Vbeta and 13 Jbeta primers were used. Some clones are missing from TCRdb's copy, which holds only in-frame ones; the method was immunoSEQ multiplex PCR. The table has approximately 70,000 clones, approximately 81% seen once. The sequencing input was PBMCs. The receptors shown here come from a woman younger than 45 in good health and CMV-seropositive.

This chain uses TRBV2 with TRBJ2-1, with TRBD2 matching over 7 bases. V shed 7 bases and J 1 base; nucleotides not matched to a gene: 10. Looked up from germline, CDR1 is SNHLY and CDR2 is FYNNEI. This CDR3 region has 16 residues. The CDR3 bases are TGTGCCAGCATTGCCCTGGCCGGGAGGTCCTACAATGAGCAGTTCTTC. This gives the protein CASIALAGRSYNEQFF.

The J gene is TRBJ1-1, the V gene TRBV2; 7 bases match TRBD1. Germline V CDR1 and CDR2: SNHLY, FYNNEI. This CDR3 comprises 15 residues. With 4 bases clipped from V and 9 bases from J, the junction kept 14 bases outside the gene matches. The CDR3 region is CASSGKPRQGAQAFF. Written as DNA, the CDR3 is TGTGCCAGCAGTGGGAAACCCCGACAGGGTGCACAAGCTTTCTTT.

The CDR3, as DNA: TGTGCCAGCAGCGGACGGGACAGTATTAATGAAAAACTGTTTTTT. As protein: CASSGRDSINEKLFF. The genes are TRBV4-2 and TRBJ1-4, with TRBD1 identical over 7 bases. Germline V gives CDR1 LGHNA, CDR2 YNFKEQ. The CDR3 is made up of 15 amino acids. Trimming removed 5 bases from V and 4 bases from J; junction bases left unmatched: 7.

V gene TRBV7-2 combines with J gene TRBJ1-5; D ambiguous. The germline CDR1 and CDR2 sequences are SGHTA and FQGNSA. The V end lost 1 base, the J end lost 5 bases, and 9 bases lay between the germline ends. The CDR3 is made up of 14 amino acids. The CDR3 region has the DNA TGTGCCAGCAGCTTAGTGTCTCAGGATCAGCCCCAGCATTTT. Its translation: CASSLVSQDQPQHF.

J is TRBJ1-5 and V is TRBV6-5; D uncertain. This CDR3 spans 15 amino acids. The germline CDR1 and CDR2 sequences are MNHEY and SVGAGI. V lost 6 bases to trimming and J lost 0 bases, with 12 bases between them. CDR3 sequence reads: CASSFSHYSNQPQHF. CDR3 sequence (DNA): TGTGCCAGCAGCTTTTCCCACTATAGCAATCAGCCCCAGCATTTT.

The V and J genes are TRBV28 and TRBJ2-3; 15 nucleotides match TRBD2. This CDR3 spans 16 amino acids. V was pared by 5 bases and J by 5 bases, with 5 bases of the junction left unmatched. Germline-derived CDR1 and CDR2 are MDHEN and SYDVKM. CDR3 nucleotides: TGTGCCAGCAGTCCGGGACTAGCGGGAGGACAAGATACGCAGTATTTT. It codes for CASSPGLAGGQDTQYF.

The V and J genes are TRBV19 and TRBJ1-5, with 7 positions matching TRBD1. Germline-derived CDR1 and CDR2 are LNHDA and SQIVND (reference sequence). The length of the CDR3 is 17 residues. Trimming cost V 6 bases and J 4 bases; bases outside gene matches: 15. The CDR3 loop is CASRVRSTGHRNQPQHF. CDR3 DNA: TGTGCCAGTAGGGTGAGGTCGACAGGGCATCGGAATCAGCCCCAGCATTTT.

This chain's CDR3 is CASRGRGRVGTRGAYGYTF. CDR3 DNA sequence: TGTGCCAGCAGGGGTCGGGGCCGAGTGGGGACTCGCGGCGCTTATGGCTACACCTTC. The chain is built from TRBV2 and TRBJ1-2, with a possible D match to TRBD1 (5 bases). Germline CDR1 reads SNHLY; CDR2 reads FYNNEI. V was pared by 6 bases and J by 5 bases, with 31 bases between. The CDR3 is 19 residues long.

V gene TRBV30 combines with J gene TRBJ2-2; weak D call: TRBD2 (5 bases). The germline V gene encodes CDR1 GTSNPN and CDR2 SVGIG (reference sequence). CDR3 length: 17 amino acids. Trimming stripped 0 bases from V and 0 bases from J, with 14 bases between. CDR3 DNA sequence: TGTGCCTGGAGTGTCCTCAGTCGACTACCGAACACCGGGGAGCTGTTTTTT. This gives the protein CAWSVLSRLPNTGELFF.

The chain couples TRBV7-7 to TRBJ2-2; D may be TRBD1 (6 bases). The CDR3 consists of 15 residues. The germline gives CDR1 SSHAT, CDR2 FNYEAQ (reference sequence). Between the trimmed V and J ends, which lost 1 base and 3 bases, there was a span of 9 bases. This CDR3 is CASSLEQGYTGELFF. As DNA, the CDR3 is TGTGCCAGCAGCTTAGAACAGGGATACACCGGGGAGCTGTTTTTT.

The V gene is TRBV4-2, the J gene TRBJ2-7, with D perhaps TRBD2 (6 bases). CDR1 LGHNA and CDR2 YNFKEQ come from the germline V gene. Trimming took 5 bases from V and 0 from J, leaving 20 bases between them. The CDR3 is made up of 17 amino acids. Here the CDR3 DNA reads TGTGCCAGCAGCACCCACGCCGGGACTGGGGGCTCCTACGAGCAGTACTTC. Translating gives CASSTHAGTGGSYEQYF.

This clone has a handful of counts. The gene calls are TRBV7-2 and TRBJ2-1; D gene unclear. In germline, CDR1 is SGHTA, CDR2 FQGNSA. Trimming removed 5 bases from V and 10 bases from J, with 12 bases in between. The CDR3 is made up of 12 amino acids. The CDR3 region is CASSPYSREQFF. CDR3 nucleotide sequence: TGTGCCAGCAGCCCCTATAGCCGGGAGCAGTTCTTC.

V is TRBV7-2 and J is TRBJ2-7, with 9 positions matching TRBD2. This CDR3 spans 13 amino acids. CDR1 and CDR2 from the germline V gene are SGHTA and FQGNSA. Here the CDR3 DNA reads TGTGCTAGGGGTAGCGGGAGCTCCTACGAGCAGTACTTC. It specifies CARGSGSSYEQYF.

The chain employs TRBV10-1 and TRBJ2-7; 9 bases match TRBD2. The CDR3 contains 14 residues. Germline CDR1 reads WNHNN; CDR2 reads SYGVQD (reference sequence). V lost 2 bases to trimming and J lost 2 bases; unmatched junction nucleotides: 1. This chain's CDR3 is CASSERTSAYEQYF. In nucleotides, the CDR3 is TGCGCCAGCAGTGAGCGGACTAGCGCCTACGAGCAGTACTTC.

This clone occurred a few times. This sequence joins TRBV18 and TRBJ1-2; D gene uncertain. Trimming removed 2 bases at V and 8 bases at J, with 15 bases between. The CDR3 is made up of 14 amino acids. Germline V gene sequence: CDR1 KGHSH, CDR2 LQKENI. The DNA for the CDR3 is TGTGCCAGCTCACCAGGCGGGCAGGTGGGAGGCTACACCTTC. Protein sequence: CASSPGGQVGGYTF.

CDR3 bases: TGTGCCAGCAGTGAGGGCGTGGATTCATCCAATGAGCAGTTCTTC. Translating gives CASSEGVDSSNEQFF. The V gene is TRBV2, the J gene TRBJ2-1; D unclear. Per germline, CDR1 SNHLY and CDR2 FYNNEI. With 3 bases removed from V and 6 bases from J, the gap between germline ends came to 15 bases. The CDR3 covers 15 residues. The full variable domain, in which reference TRBV2 and TRBJ2-1 provide the parts outside the CDR3, is EPEVTQTPSHQVTQMGQEVILRCVPISNHLYFYWYRQILGQKVEFLVSFYNNEISEKSEIFDDQFSVERPDGSNFTLKIRSTKLEDSAMYFCASSEGVDSSNEQFFGPGTRLTVL.

The chain carries TRBV30 and TRBJ2-3; 10 bases fit TRBD2. Germline values: CDR1 GTSNPN, CDR2 SVGIG (reference sequence). Germline trimming cut 3 bases from V and 3 bases from J; bases unmatched to any gene: 9. The CDR3 spans 16 residues. The CDR3: CAWRNFPGLATDTQYF. Here the CDR3 DNA reads TGTGCCTGGAGAAACTTTCCGGGACTAGCGACAGATACGCAGTATTTT.

The J gene is TRBJ2-2, the V gene TRBV6-1, with 8 bases identical to TRBD1. The CDR3 sequence is 17 residues long. CDR1 and CDR2 from the germline V gene are MNHNS and SASEGT. Trimming at V came to 3 bases and at J to 0 bases, leaving 6 bases not matched to a gene. CDR3 loop: CASSERTGGTNTGELFF. CDR3 bases: TGTGCCAGCAGTGAGAGAACAGGGGGTACGAACACCGGGGAGCTGTTTTTT.

The rearrangement links TRBV29-1 to TRBJ1-1, with D unclear. The germline V and J ends were trimmed by 0 bases and 7 bases, with 15 bases remaining between them. The CDR3 has 14 amino acids. From germline, CDR1 is SQVTM and CDR2 ANQGSEA. This CDR3 is CSVEDLSKQLEAFF. The CDR3 bases are TGCAGCGTTGAAGATCTAAGTAAACAGCTTGAAGCTTTCTTT.

The rearrangement links TRBV28 to TRBJ1-1; weak D call: TRBD1 (5 bases). The germline V and J ends were trimmed by 7 bases and 4 bases, with 16 bases remaining between them. The CDR3 runs 14 residues. Germline-derived CDR1 and CDR2 are MDHEN and SYDVKM. The CDR3 loop is CASNQWRGSTEAFF. CDR3 bases: TGTGCCAGCAACCAATGGAGGGGAAGCACTGAAGCTTTCTTT. Full variable domain (remainder filled in from reference TRBV28 and TRBJ1-1): DVKVTQSSRYLVKRTGEKVFLECVQDMDHENMFWYRQDPGLGLRLIYFSYDVKMKEKGDIPEGYSVSREKKERFSLILESASTNQTSMYLCASNQWRGSTEAFFGQGTRLTVV.

In its sample, this clone was seen a few times. The rearrangement uses TRBV4-3 and TRBJ1-2, with TRBD1 matching 7 bases. The J segment lost 1 base and the V segment lost 1 base, leaving 3 bases of the junction unmatched. Germline lookup yields CDR1 LGHNA and CDR2 YSLEER. The CDR3 has 15 amino acids. The CDR3, as DNA: TGCGCCAGCAGCCAAGTGTGGGACAGTAACTATGGCTACACCTTC. Its translation: CASSQVWDSNYGYTF.

This clone came up a few times. V is TRBV7-2 and J is TRBJ1-4; D may be TRBD1 (6 bases). Germline-derived CDR1 and CDR2 are SGHTA and FQGNSA. The CDR3 runs 15 residues. Trimming left V 7 bases short and J 8 bases short, with 20 bases between. CDR3 amino acids: CASTQGGGLKEKLFF. The CDR3 DNA reads as TGTGCCAGCACCCAAGGGGGAGGGCTTAAGGAAAAACTGTTTTTT.

The J gene is TRBJ1-4, the V gene TRBV5-1, with D possibly being TRBD1 (5 bases). V was cut by 6 bases and J by 7 bases, with 13 bases left in between. Germline loops: CDR1 SGHRS, CDR2 YFSETQ. The CDR3 is 13 amino acids. The CDR3 DNA is TGCGCCAGCAAGGAGGGGTGGCGTGAAAAACTGTTTTTT. Translation: CASKEGWREKLFF.

The chain recombines TRBV28 with TRBJ2-5; TRBD2 aligns across 8 bases. The V segment lost 2 bases and the J segment 10 bases; nucleotides outside the gene matches: 9. Germline CDR1 is MDHEN and CDR2 is SYDVKM. The CDR3 covers 14 residues. The CDR3 DNA follows: TGTGCCAGCAGTTTACGGTTAGCGGGGCAAGACCAGTACTTC. Translating gives CASSLRLAGQDQYF. Combining the CDR3 with reference TRBV28 and TRBJ2-5 gives the whole variable domain DVKVTQSSRYLVKRTGEKVFLECVQDMDHENMFWYRQDPGLGLRLIYFSYDVKMKEKGDIPEGYSVSREKKERFSLILESASTNQTSMYLCASSLRLAGQDQYFGPGTRLLVL.

The chain has TRBV2 and TRBJ2-2; TRBD2 aligns across 7 bases. V was pared by 6 bases and J by 5 bases, with 9 bases of the junction left unmatched. Germline V gives CDR1 SNHLY, CDR2 FYNNEI. There are 15 residues in the CDR3. CDR3 coding DNA: TGTGCCAGCAGGCGGGCTAGCGGTATTACCGGGGAGCTGTTTTTT. It translates to CASRRASGITGELFF.

The V call is TRBV10-1, the J call TRBJ2-7, with 7 bases aligning to TRBD2. The length of the CDR3 is 16 residues. Germline V gene data show CDR1 as WNHNN and CDR2 as SYGVQD (reference sequence). V was clipped by 2 bases and J by 0 bases; unmatched bases: 7. The CDR3 loop reads CASSEQGGRASYEQYF. The CDR3 DNA follows: TGCGCCAGCAGTGAGCAGGGCGGGAGAGCCTCCTACGAGCAGTACTTC.